The present T cell receptor (beta chain) was sequenced within a study of T cell responses to AZD1222 COVID-19 vaccine. Germline V gives CDR1 MNHEY, CDR2 SVGAGI. The CDR3 covers 14 residues. Between the trimmed V and J ends, which lost 5 bases and 5 bases, there was a span of 15 bases. This table comes from immunoSEQ multiplex PCR, and its TCRdb copy is limited to in-frame clones, with some not included. The table includes approximately 220,000 clones, roughly 91% detected once. Regarding this clone: Its specificity is unknown.

Study-wide points: Nearly half of spike-specific TCRs reportedly target unmutated variant regions. The donor cohort was predominantly white British with a female majority, and clonal diversity may have been underestimated. Vaccine-associated CD4 TCRs spanned spike, dominant at 160-218 and 743-854. With two AZD1222 doses given, Spike-specific TCR breadth and depth both rose.

The clonotype was recovered from an adult in good health. The V call is TRBV6-5, the J call TRBJ1-1, with no clear D. The sample here was peripheral blood, taken on day 0 of MenACWY control vaccination. The CDR3 region is CASSLGSSRTEAFF. CDR3 nucleotides: TGTGCCAGCAGTCTGGGATCCAGCCGAACTGAAGCTTTCTTT.